This is a list of T cell receptor beta chains from one sample in a study of cytomegalovirus exposure and HLA in healthy donors. Using immunoSEQ multiplex PCR, the repertoire was profiled, and TCRdb retains in-frame clones only, with some absent. The table has about 220,000 clones, about 89% seen once. The sample comprised PBMCs. Receptors were obtained from a woman under 30 in good health and CMV-seronegative. The CDR3 runs from the conserved cysteine through the conserved F or W. Fields, in order: V gene, D gene, J gene, clone size, CDR3 protein, CDR3 DNA. The D gene is left open where the match is weak. A clone size is listed for some rows: how often the clone was seen (once, few, many), or a class if it is expanded.

V: TRBV9; D: TRBD2; J: TRBJ2-2; size: .; CDR3: CASSVASGRGELFF; DNA: TGTGCCAGCAGCGTCGCTAGCGGGAGGGGGGAGCTGTTTTTT
V: TRBV5-4; D: TRBD1; J: TRBJ1-4; size: .; CDR3: CASSFDRGHAKLFF; DNA: TGTGCCAGCAGCTTCGACAGGGGGCATGCAAAACTGTTTTTT
V: TRBV7-6; D: .; J: TRBJ2-7; size: .; CDR3: CASSLVRSGSYEQYF; DNA: TGTGCCAGCAGCTTAGTCAGGTCGGGATCCTACGAGCAGTACTTC
V: TRBV11-2; D: .; J: TRBJ1-1; size: once; CDR3: CASSLTTNTEAFF; DNA: TGTGCCAGCAGCTTGACTACGAACACTGAAGCTTTCTTT
V: TRBV28; D: .; J: TRBJ1-5; size: .; CDR3: CASSFVGEGPQHF; DNA: TGTGCCAGCAGTTTTGTTGGGGAGGGGCCCCAGCATTTT
V: TRBV28; D: .; J: TRBJ1-2; size: .; CDR3: CASSQEWGGFNYGYTF; DNA: TGTGCCAGCAGTCAGGAATGGGGGGGATTTAACTATGGCTACACCTTC
V: TRBV7-3; D: TRBD1; J: TRBJ1-2; size: .; CDR3: CASSLRGQTNYTF; DNA: TGTGCCAGCAGCTTAAGGGGACAGACCAACTACACCTTC
V: TRBV27; D: TRBD2; J: TRBJ2-7; size: .; CDR3: CASSGGDGYYSYEQYF; DNA: TGTGCCAGCAGTGGGGGGGACGGCTACTATTCCTACGAGCAGTACTTC
V: TRBV19; D: .; J: TRBJ2-7; size: .; CDR3: CASSVQDYPLLPYEQYF; DNA: TGTGCCAGTAGCGTACAAGACTACCCCCTCCTGCCCTACGAGCAGTACTTC
V: TRBV29-1; D: .; J: TRBJ1-1; size: .; CDR3: CSVDRGQFEAFF; DNA: TGCAGCGTTGATCGTGGGCAGTTTGAAGCTTTCTTT
V: TRBV30; D: TRBD1; J: TRBJ2-7; size: .; CDR3: CAWSVEKSPGQPYEQYF; DNA: TGTGCCTGGAGTGTCGAAAAGAGTCCGGGACAGCCATACGAGCAGTACTTC
V: TRBV29-1; D: .; J: TRBJ1-4; size: once; CDR3: CSVEDPTGEKLFF; DNA: TGCAGCGTCGAAGACCCCACGGGGGAAAAACTGTTTTTT
V: TRBV27; D: .; J: TRBJ2-7; size: .; CDR3: CASRRRGSYEQYF; DNA: TGTGCCAGCAGACGAAGGGGTTCCTACGAGCAGTACTTC
V: TRBV7-8; D: TRBD1; J: TRBJ2-1; size: .; CDR3: CASSIRDSSYNEQFF; DNA: TGTGCCAGCAGCATCCGGGACAGCAGCTACAATGAGCAGTTCTTC
V: TRBV7-9; D: TRBD1; J: TRBJ2-4; size: .; CDR3: CASRPRGPQNIQYF; DNA: TGTGCCAGCAGACCGAGGGGGCCCCAAAACATTCAGTACTTC
V: TRBV28; D: TRBD2; J: TRBJ2-5; size: .; CDR3: CASRGSGLAGGKTQYF; DNA: TGTGCCAGCAGGGGGTCGGGACTAGCGGGAGGTAAGACCCAGTACTTC
V: TRBV27; D: TRBD1; J: TRBJ1-5; size: .; CDR3: CASSPRQGSNQPQHF; DNA: TGTGCCAGCAGTCCCAGACAGGGCAGCAATCAGCCCCAGCATTTT
V: TRBV10-1; D: TRBD2; J: TRBJ2-3; size: .; CDR3: CASSEGREVGTDTQYF; DNA: TGCGCCAGCAGTGAGGGCCGGGAGGTTGGCACAGATACGCAGTATTTT
V: TRBV7-9; D: .; J: TRBJ2-1; size: .; CDR3: CASSLVSGPYNEQFF; DNA: TGTGCCAGCAGCCTCGTTAGCGGCCCCTACAATGAGCAGTTCTTC
V: TRBV7-2; D: TRBD2; J: TRBJ2-2; size: once; CDR3: CASSLNSGSDTGELFF; DNA: TGTGCCAGCAGCTTAAATAGCGGGAGCGACACCGGGGAGCTGTTTTTT
V: TRBV5-1; D: .; J: TRBJ2-3; size: .; CDR3: CASSRILEDTDTQYF; DNA: TGCGCCAGCAGCCGGATCCTAGAAGACACAGATACGCAGTATTTT
V: TRBV27; D: TRBD2; J: TRBJ2-1; size: .; CDR3: CASRGGLAGTNEQFF; DNA: TGTGCCAGCAGGGGAGGACTAGCGGGCACCAATGAGCAGTTCTTC
V: TRBV29-1; D: TRBD2; J: TRBJ2-5; size: .; CDR3: CSGNEAGGETQYF; DNA: TGCAGCGGCAACGAAGCGGGAGGAGAGACCCAGTACTTC
V: TRBV5-1; D: .; J: TRBJ1-1; size: .; CDR3: CASSLGFRNTEAFF; DNA: TGCGCCAGCAGCTTGGGGTTTAGAAACACTGAAGCTTTCTTT
V: TRBV4-1; D: .; J: TRBJ2-1; size: few; CDR3: CASSQASSDYNEQFF; DNA: TGCGCCAGCAGCCAAGCTTCCAGCGACTACAATGAGCAGTTCTTC
V: TRBV5-1; D: TRBD2; J: TRBJ2-3; size: few; CDR3: CASCPGTRPSTDTQYF; DNA: TGCGCCAGCTGCCCAGGGACTAGACCTAGCACAGATACGCAGTATTTT
V: TRBV19; D: .; J: TRBJ2-7; size: .; CDR3: CASSNQGYEQYF; DNA: TGTGCCAGTAGTAACCAGGGATACGAGCAGTACTTC
V: TRBV5-1; D: .; J: TRBJ2-1; size: .; CDR3: CASSFNGPRENEQFF; DNA: TGCGCCAGCAGCTTTAATGGCCCCCGGGAAAATGAGCAGTTCTTC
V: TRBV28; D: TRBD1; J: TRBJ2-3; size: .; CDR3: CASRGTGGSDTQYF; DNA: TGTGCCAGCAGGGGGACAGGCGGATCAGATACGCAGTATTTT
V: TRBV7-9; D: .; J: TRBJ1-4; size: .; CDR3: CASSLDGVAEKLFF; DNA: TGTGCCAGCAGCTTAGATGGAGTTGCCGAAAAACTGTTTTTT
V: TRBV29-1; D: TRBD1; J: TRBJ1-4; size: few; CDR3: CSVRMTGGDEKLFF; DNA: TGCAGCGTCCGGATGACAGGGGGGGATGAAAAACTGTTTTTT
V: TRBV27; D: TRBD1; J: TRBJ1-1; size: .; CDR3: CASSPRPETGWGAFF; DNA: TGTGCCAGCAGTCCACGACCCGAGACAGGGTGGGGAGCTTTCTTT
V: TRBV28; D: TRBD1; J: TRBJ1-1; size: .; CDR3: CASTRDSVNTEAFF; DNA: TGTGCCAGCACCCGGGACAGCGTTAACACTGAAGCTTTCTTT
V: TRBV29-1; D: .; J: TRBJ2-1; size: .; CDR3: CSVLHRLSSYNEQFF; DNA: TGCAGCGTCCTCCACAGATTAAGCTCCTACAATGAGCAGTTCTTC
V: TRBV7-2; D: .; J: TRBJ1-2; size: few; CDR3: CASSLATSYGYTF; DNA: TGTGCCAGCAGCTTAGCGACAAGCTATGGCTACACCTTC
V: TRBV5-1; D: TRBD2; J: TRBJ2-1; size: .; CDR3: CASSSHGAGGPDEQFF; DNA: TGCGCCAGCAGCTCACACGGAGCGGGAGGGCCTGATGAGCAGTTCTTC